This T cell receptor (beta chain) stems from a study of cytomegalovirus exposure and HLA in healthy donors. PCR amplification relied on 60 Vbeta primers (plus 13 Jbeta primers). Clones were read by immunoSEQ multiplex PCR, and TCRdb kept only the in-frame ones, dropping some. The sample yields almost 200,000 clones, around 76% seen once. Concerning this clone: Its target is not known.

General study results and limits: In a later analysis, several top co-occurrence clusters appeared linked to parvovirus B19, influenza, CMV and Epstein-Barr virus.

Germline loops: CDR1 SQVTM, CDR2 ANQGSEA. This CDR3 contains 11 residues. V was clipped by 6 bases and J by 5 bases, with 10 bases between them. The rearrangement joins TRBV29-1 to TRBJ2-5; D is ambiguous. Sequenced: PBMCs. The sequence came from a man in his thirties or forties in good health and CMV-seronegative. CDR3 sequence: CSVGEFETQYF. CDR3 coding DNA: TGCAGCGTCGGAGAATTCGAGACCCAGTACTTC.